Detailed here is one TCR beta chain. Its antigen is unidentified. The sample is drawn from a study of T-cell memory formation after mild COVID-19. J was trimmed by 4 bases and V by 3 bases; bases with no gene match: 7. The length of the CDR3 is 17 residues. Germline CDR1 reads SGHRS; CDR2 reads YFSETQ. TCR alpha and TCR beta cDNA libraries with sample barcodes and UMIs came from 5'RACE using constant-segment primers. TCRdb re-called the 5' RACE reads with MiXCR, one entry per CDR3 protein. The data show approximately 580,000 distinct CDR3 sequences, over 20% seen once. Study-level points and caveats: Mostly located in CM and EM were contracting CD4+ clones, with contracting CD8+ clones located in EMRA. Clones that contracted from day 15 to 85 were balanced CD4/CD8, while later expanders leaned CD4+.

The TCR sequence derives from an adult woman who had mild COVID-19 (a few samples of this study predate the infection). Cell type and time point are not known. The chain links TRBV5-1 to TRBJ2-3, with 14 bases identical to TRBD2. The specimen sequenced was PBMCs or a T cell subset sorted from them (not recorded which). CDR3 bases: TGCGCCAGCAGCTCCCTCTTGACTAGCGGGGGGGCAGATACGCAGTATTTT. It is translated as CASSSLLTSGGADTQYF.